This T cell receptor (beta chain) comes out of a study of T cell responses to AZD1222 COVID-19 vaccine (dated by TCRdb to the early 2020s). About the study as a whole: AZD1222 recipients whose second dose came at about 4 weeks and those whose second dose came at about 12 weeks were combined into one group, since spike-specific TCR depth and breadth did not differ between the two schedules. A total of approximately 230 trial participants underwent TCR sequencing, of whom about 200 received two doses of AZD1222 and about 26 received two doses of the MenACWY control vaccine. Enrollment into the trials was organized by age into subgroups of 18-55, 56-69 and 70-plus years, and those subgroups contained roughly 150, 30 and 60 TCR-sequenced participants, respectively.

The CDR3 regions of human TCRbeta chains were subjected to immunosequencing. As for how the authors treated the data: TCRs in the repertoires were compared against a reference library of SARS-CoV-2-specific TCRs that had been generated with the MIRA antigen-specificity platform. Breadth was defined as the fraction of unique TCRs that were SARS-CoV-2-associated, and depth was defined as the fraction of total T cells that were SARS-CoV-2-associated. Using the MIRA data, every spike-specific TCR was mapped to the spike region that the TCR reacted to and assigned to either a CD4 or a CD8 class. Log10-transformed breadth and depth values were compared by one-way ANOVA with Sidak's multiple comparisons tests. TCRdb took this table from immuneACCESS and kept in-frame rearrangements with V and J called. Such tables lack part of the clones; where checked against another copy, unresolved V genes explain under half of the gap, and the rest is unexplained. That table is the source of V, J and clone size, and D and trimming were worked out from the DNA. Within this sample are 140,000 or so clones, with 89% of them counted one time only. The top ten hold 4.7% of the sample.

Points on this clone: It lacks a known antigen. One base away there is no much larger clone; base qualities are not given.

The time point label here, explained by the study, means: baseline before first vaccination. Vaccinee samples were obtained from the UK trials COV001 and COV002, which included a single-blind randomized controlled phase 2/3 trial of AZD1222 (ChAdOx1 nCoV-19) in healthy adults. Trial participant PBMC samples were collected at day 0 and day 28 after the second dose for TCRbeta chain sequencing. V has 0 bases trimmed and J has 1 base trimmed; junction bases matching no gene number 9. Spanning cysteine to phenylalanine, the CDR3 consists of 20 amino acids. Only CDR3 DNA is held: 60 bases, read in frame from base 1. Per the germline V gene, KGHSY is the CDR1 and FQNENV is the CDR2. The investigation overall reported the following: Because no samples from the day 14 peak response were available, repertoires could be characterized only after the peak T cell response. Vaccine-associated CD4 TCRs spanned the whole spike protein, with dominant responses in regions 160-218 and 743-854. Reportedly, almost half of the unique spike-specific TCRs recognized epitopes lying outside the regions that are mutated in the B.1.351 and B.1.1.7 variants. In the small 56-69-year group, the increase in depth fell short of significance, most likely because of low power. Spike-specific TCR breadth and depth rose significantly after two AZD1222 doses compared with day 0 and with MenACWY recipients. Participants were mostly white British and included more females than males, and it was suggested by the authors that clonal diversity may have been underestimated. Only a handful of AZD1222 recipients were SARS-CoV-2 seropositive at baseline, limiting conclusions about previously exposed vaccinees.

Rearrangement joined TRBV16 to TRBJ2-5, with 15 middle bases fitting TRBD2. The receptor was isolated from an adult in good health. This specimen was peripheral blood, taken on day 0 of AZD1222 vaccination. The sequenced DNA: TGTGCCAGCAGCCAATCGGCGGGACTAGCGGGGGGCCCCCGCCAAGAGACCCAGTACTTC. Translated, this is CASSQSAGLAGGPRQETQYF. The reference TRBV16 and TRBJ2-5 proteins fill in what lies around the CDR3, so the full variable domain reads GEEVAQTPKHLVRGEGQKAKLYCAPIKGHSYVFWYQQVLKNEFKFLISFQNENVFDETGMPKERFSAKCLPNSPCSLEIQATKLEDSAVYFCASSQSAGLAGGPRQETQYFGPGTRLLVL.